This TCR beta chain originates from a study of identical twins. Each CDR3 protein is one row after TCRdb ran MiXCR on the 5' RACE reads. The table has about 810,000 distinct CDR3 sequences, 10% to 15% seen once. V dropped 6 bases and J dropped 8 bases, with 22 bases sitting between them. Per germline, CDR1 SGDLS and CDR2 YYNGEE. The CDR3 runs to 15 residues. This clonotype was recorded a few times. These data also featured in a second study, about yellow fever vaccine responses in identical twins.

V is TRBV9 and J is TRBJ2-3; D might be TRBD2 (6 bases). The TCR comes from a woman younger than 30 in good health. The sequenced sample was PBMCs. CDR3 sequence reads: CASNGAGREEATQYF. In DNA form, the CDR3 reads TGTGCCAGCAACGGGGCCGGGAGAGAAGAGGCTACGCAGTATTTT. Looking up the rest from reference TRBV9 and TRBJ2-3 gives the full variable domain: DSGVTQTPKHLITATGQRVTLRCSPRSGDLSVYWYQQSLDQGLQFLIQYYNGEERAKGNILERFSAQQFPDLHSELNLSSLELGDSALYFCASNGAGREEATQYFGPGTRLTVL.